What follows are 2 T cell receptor beta chains derived from one specimen sequenced in a study of cytomegalovirus exposure and HLA in healthy donors. Amplification used 60 Vbeta primers and 13 Jbeta primers. Sequencing used immunoSEQ multiplex PCR; TCRdb keeps in-frame clones, though not all of them. The data contain more than 200,000 clones, roughly 80% of them seen just once; the ten biggest clones take up about 6.1%. Sequencing input: PBMCs. The receptors were gathered from a man aged 35-49 years in good health and CMV-seropositive.

The chain combines TRBV7-8 with TRBJ2-1; 8 bases match TRBD2. The germline CDR1 and CDR2 sequences are SGHVS and FQNEAQ. This CDR3 region has 15 residues. V lost 6 bases to trimming and J lost 4 bases; unmatched junction nucleotides: 8. This CDR3 is CASRPGLAWYNEQFF. The CDR3 nucleotides read TGTGCCAGCAGACCCGGACTAGCTTGGTACAATGAGCAGTTCTTC.

This clone was counted between two and nine times. The J gene is TRBJ2-7, the V gene TRBV5-6, with 13 bases aligning to TRBD2. Germline V gene data show CDR1 as SGHDT and CDR2 as YYEEEE. The CDR3 loop spans 15 amino acids. V shed 4 bases and J 3 bases; nucleotides not matched to a gene: 4. CDR3 in DNA: TGTGCCAGCAGCCGAGGACTAGCGGGAGTCTACGAGCAGTACTTC. Protein sequence: CASSRGLAGVYEQYF. The whole variable domain, filled in from reference TRBV5-6 and TRBJ2-7, reads DAGVTQSPTHLIKTRGQQVTLRCSPKSGHDTVSWYQQALGQGPQFIFQYYEEEERQRGNFPDRFSGHQFPNYSSELNVNALLLGDSALYLCASSRGLAGVYEQYFGPGTRLTVT.